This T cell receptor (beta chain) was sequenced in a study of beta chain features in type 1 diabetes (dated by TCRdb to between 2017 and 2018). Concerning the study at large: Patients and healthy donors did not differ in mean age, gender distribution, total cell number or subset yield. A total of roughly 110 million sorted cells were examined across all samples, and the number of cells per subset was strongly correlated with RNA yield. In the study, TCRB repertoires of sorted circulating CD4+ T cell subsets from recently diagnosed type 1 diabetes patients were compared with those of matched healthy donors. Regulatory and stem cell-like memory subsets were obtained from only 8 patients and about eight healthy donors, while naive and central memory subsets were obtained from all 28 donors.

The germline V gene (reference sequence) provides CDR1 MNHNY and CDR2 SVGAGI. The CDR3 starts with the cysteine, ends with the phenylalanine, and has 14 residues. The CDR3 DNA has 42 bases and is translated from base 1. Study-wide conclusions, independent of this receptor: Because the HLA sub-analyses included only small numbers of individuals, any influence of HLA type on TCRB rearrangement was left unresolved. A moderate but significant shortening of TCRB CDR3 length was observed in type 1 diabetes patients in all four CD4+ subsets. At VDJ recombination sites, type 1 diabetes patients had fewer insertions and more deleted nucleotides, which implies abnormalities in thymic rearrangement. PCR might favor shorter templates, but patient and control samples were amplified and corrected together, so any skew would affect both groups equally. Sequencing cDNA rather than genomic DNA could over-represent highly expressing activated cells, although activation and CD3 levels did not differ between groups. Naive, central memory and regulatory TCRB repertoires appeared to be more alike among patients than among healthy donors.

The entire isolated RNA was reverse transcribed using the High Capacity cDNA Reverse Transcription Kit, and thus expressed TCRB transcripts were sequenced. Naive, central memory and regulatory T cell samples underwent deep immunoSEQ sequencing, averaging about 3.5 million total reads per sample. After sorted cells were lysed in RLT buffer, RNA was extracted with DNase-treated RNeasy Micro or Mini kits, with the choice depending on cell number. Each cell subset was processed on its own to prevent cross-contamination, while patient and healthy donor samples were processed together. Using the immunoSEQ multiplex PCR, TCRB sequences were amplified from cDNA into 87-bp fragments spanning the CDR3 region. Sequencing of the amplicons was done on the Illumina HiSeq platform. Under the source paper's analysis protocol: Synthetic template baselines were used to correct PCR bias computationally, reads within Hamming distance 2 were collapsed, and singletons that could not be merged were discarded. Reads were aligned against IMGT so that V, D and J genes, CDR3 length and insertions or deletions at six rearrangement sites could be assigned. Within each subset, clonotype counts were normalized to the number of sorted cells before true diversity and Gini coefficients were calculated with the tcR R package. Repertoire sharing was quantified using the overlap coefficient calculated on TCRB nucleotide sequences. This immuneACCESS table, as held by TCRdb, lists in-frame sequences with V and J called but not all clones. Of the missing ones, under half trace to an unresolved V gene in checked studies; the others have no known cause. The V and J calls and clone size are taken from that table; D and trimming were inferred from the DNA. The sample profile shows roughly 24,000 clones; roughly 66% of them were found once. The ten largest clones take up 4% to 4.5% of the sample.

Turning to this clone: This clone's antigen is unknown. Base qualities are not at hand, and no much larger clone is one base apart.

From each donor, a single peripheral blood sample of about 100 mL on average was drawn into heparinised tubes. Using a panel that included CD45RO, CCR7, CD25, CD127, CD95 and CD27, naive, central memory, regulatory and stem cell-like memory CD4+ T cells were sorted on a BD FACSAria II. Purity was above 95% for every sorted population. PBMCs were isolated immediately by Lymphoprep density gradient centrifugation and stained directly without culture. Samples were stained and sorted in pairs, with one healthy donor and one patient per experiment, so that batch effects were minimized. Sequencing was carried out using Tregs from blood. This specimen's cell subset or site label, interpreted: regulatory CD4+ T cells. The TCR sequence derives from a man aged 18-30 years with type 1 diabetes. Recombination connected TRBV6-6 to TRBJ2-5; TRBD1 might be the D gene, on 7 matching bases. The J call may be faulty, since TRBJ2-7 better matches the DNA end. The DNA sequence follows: TGTGCCAGCAAGGCAGCAGGGGGGACCTACGAGCAGTACTTC. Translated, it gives CASKAAGGTYEQYF.